This TCR beta chain derives from a study of T-cell memory formation after mild COVID-19 (dated by TCRdb to the early 2020s). Describing the broader study: Most TCR sequence clusters were specific to one of the two donors. In two donors, T-cell clones that expanded and contracted after mild COVID-19 were followed by sequencing TCRalpha and TCRbeta repertoires longitudinally. Two young, previously healthy adult volunteers, one female and one male, were included in the cohort. What the authors observed across the whole study: SARS-CoV-2 specificity was not confirmed for the second-wave clones peaking on day 37. Some responding clones were detected in pre-infection memory, suggesting pre-existing cross-reactive memory T cells joined the SARS-CoV-2 response. Clones that contracted from day 15 to 85 showed balanced CD4/CD8 phenotypes, whereas a second wave of clones that expanded from day 15 to 37 leaned towards CD4+. Contracting CD4+ clones turned up mainly in the CM and EM memory subsets, whereas EMRA was where CD8+ clones were enriched. The study included only a couple of mild cases, and larger cohorts that include severe cases with pre-infection samples were judged to be necessary.

This clonotype appeared a few times. Its specific antigen is unknown. No base quality information exists; no much larger clone differs at one position. For sequencing, an Illumina NovaSeq 6000 was employed. Using 5'RACE with constant-segment primers, TCRalpha and TCRbeta cDNA libraries were constructed, with sample barcodes and unique molecular identifiers added in the process. Trizol reagent was used to extract RNA from every sample. Libraries were amplified in two PCR steps, with a second sample barcode and Illumina TruSeq adapters added in the second step. Sequencing of the libraries was done on an Illumina NovaSeq, producing 2 x 150 bp paired-end reads. The paper's data handling went like this. With migec v1.2.7, reads were demultiplexed and then collapsed into UMI-guided consensus sequences. Using mixcr v2.1.11, UMI consensuses were aligned to TRA and TRB V and J templates and then assembled into clonotypes. A clonotype was counted as expanded or contracted only when both edgeR and NoisET called the clonotype significant, with the noise models trained on biological replicates. edgeR calls used a false discovery rate-adjusted p below 0.01 and a log2 fold-change threshold of 1. As an exploratory analysis of dynamics, PCA with hierarchical clustering was applied to max-normalized trajectories of the 1000 most abundant clonotypes. The CD4 or CD8 phenotype of responding clones was assigned using the separately sequenced CD4+ and CD8+ repertoires. The raw public data were reprocessed by TCRdb itself: fastp quality trimming at Q25, MiXCR clonotype calling, in-frame beta chains only. Every distinct CDR3 protein forms one entry, paired with its most common genes and DNA. In this record, the V and J calls reflect TCRdb's handling and not the investigators' own analysis. The sample contains some 110,000 distinct CDR3 sequences, about an eighth of them found a single time. The biggest ten clones account for 25% to 35% of the sample.

Unmatched junction bases come to 5, with V trimmed by 3 bases and J by 11 bases. There are 13 amino acids in the CDR3, from cysteine to phenylalanine inclusive. Of the read, only the CDR3 DNA is kept; its 39 bases are in frame from base 1. From the germline V gene (reference sequence), CDR1 is MNHEY and CDR2 is SMNVEV. Ficoll-Paque density gradient centrifugation was the method used to isolate PBMCs. The rearranged chain carries TRBV27 and TRBJ2-1; TRBD2 lines up with 9 middle nucleotides. Material: PBMCs or a T cell subset sorted from them (not recorded which). The receptor comes from an adult woman who had mild COVID-19 (a few samples of this study predate the infection). The sample titles of this study are shuffled in the database, so cell type and time point are left out; the donor was told from shared clones. The CDR3 has the sequence CASSLLLAGKQFF. The sequenced DNA is TGTGCCAGCAGTTTGTTGCTAGCGGGGAAGCAGTTCTTC.